The rows below give T cell receptor beta chains drawn from one sample of a study of metastatic and nonmetastatic thyroid tumors. TCRdb re-processed the PCR reads through MiXCR. The profile shows 30,000 to 35,000 clones, roughly 29% of them singletons. The source material was blood. These receptors originate from a female donor with papillary thyroid cancer or a benign thyroid nodule (not recorded which). Some clones in this sample may be carry-over from other donors' samples. The CDR3 runs from the conserved cysteine through the conserved F or W. A D gene is named only where the DNA matches it firmly. The size entry is marked missing in some rows and otherwise reads once, few, many or a size class.

D gene | J gene | clone size | V gene | CDR3 DNA | CDR3 protein
TRBD1 | TRBJ1-5 | . | TRBV4-1 | TGCGCCAGCAGCCAAAGGGACAGCCGGAATCAGCCCCAGCATTTT | CASSQRDSRNQPQHF
. | TRBJ2-2 | many | TRBV6-4 | TGTGCCAGCAGTGACTCAGGGGGGAACACCGGGGAGCTGTTTTTT | CASSDSGGNTGELFF
. | TRBJ2-7 | many | TRBV5-5 | TGTGCCAGCACCCTGATCGGGGACTACGAGCAGTACTTC | CASTLIGDYEQYF
TRBD2 | TRBJ2-1 | . | TRBV6-2/TRBV6-3 | TGTGCCAGCAGTTATTCCTTCACCGGGACTAGCGGGAGGGCCTTTGAGCAGTTCTTC | CASSYSFTGTSGRAFEQFF
. | TRBJ1-4 | many | TRBV19 | TGTGCCAGTAGTATGGGGAGGGCGACCGTTTTTGGCGAAAAACTGTTTTTT | CASSMGRATVFGEKLFF
TRBD2 | TRBJ2-5 | many | TRBV10-2 | TGCGCCAGCAGGGCGGGACTAGCGGGAAGGGAGACCCAGTACTTC | CASRAGLAGRETQYF
. | TRBJ2-5 | many | TRBV7-9 | TGTGCCAGCAGCGCAAGACAGAATGCCTATCGGGAGACCCAGTACTTC | CASSARQNAYRETQYF
. | TRBJ2-7 | few | TRBV11-2 | TGTGCCAGCAGCTTAGCGGGCTCCTACGAGCAGTACTTC | CASSLAGSYEQYF
. | TRBJ1-4 | many | TRBV12-3/TRBV12-4 | TGTGCCAGCACCTTGGGACCCGCGTACGAAAAACTGTTTTTT | CASTLGPAYEKLFF
TRBD2 | TRBJ2-3 | medium-sized | TRBV6-1 | TGTGCCAGCCGCCTAGCGGGGAACACAGATACGCAGTATTTT | CASRLAGNTDTQYF
TRBD1 | TRBJ1-6 | . | TRBV5-1 | TGCGCCAGCAGCCGGACAGGGCTCTCCTATAATTCACCCCTCCACTTT | CASSRTGLSYNSPLHF
. | TRBJ1-1 | many | TRBV3-1 | TGTGCCAGCAGCCAAGAGCCGGAGATGAACACTGAAGCTTTCTTT | CASSQEPEMNTEAFF
. | TRBJ2-3 | few | TRBV5-1 | TGCGCCAGCAGCCCGGGGAGCACAGATACGCAGTATTTT | CASSPGSTDTQYF
. | TRBJ1-1 | . | TRBV12-3/TRBV12-4 | TGTGTCAGCAGTCATTTACAGGGAAACACTGAAGCTTTCTTT | CVSSHLQGNTEAFF
TRBD2 | TRBJ2-3 | many | TRBV11-1 | TGTGCCAGCAGCCACGGGACTAGCGGTTTCACAGATACGCAGTATTTT | CASSHGTSGFTDTQYF
. | TRBJ1-4 | many | TRBV28 | TGTGCCAGCAGTTATGGGGGTTCCAATGAAAAACTGTTTTTT | CASSYGGSNEKLFF
. | TRBJ2-1 | . | TRBV5-1 | TGCGCCAGCAGCTTGGGAGCAACAGGGTCAAGTCCCCATGAGCAGTTCTTC | CASSLGATGSSPHEQFF
. | TRBJ1-1 | . | TRBV20-1 | TGCAGTGCTAGAGAGGGGGGGATGAATACTGAAGCTTTCTTT | CSAREGGMNTEAFF
. | TRBJ2-3 | many | TRBV20-1 | TGCAGTGCTAGAGCCGGGGACCTCACAGATACGCAGTATTTT | CSARAGDLTDTQYF
. | TRBJ2-7 | . | TRBV28 | TGTGCCAGCACCCACCGACACGTCTACGAGCAGTACTTC | CASTHRHVYEQYF
. | TRBJ2-7 | few | TRBV28 | TGTGCCAGCAGTTTATTCGGACGGACCTACGAGCAGTACTTC | CASSLFGRTYEQYF
. | TRBJ2-1 | many | TRBV7-9 | TGTGCCACCGGGCCCTTAACATACAATGAGCAGTTCTTC | CATGPLTYNEQFF
TRBD2 | TRBJ2-1 | few | TRBV28 | TGTGCCAGCAGTTTCCAACTAGCGGGGGGGCCCGGGCAGTTCTTC | CASSFQLAGGPGQFF
. | TRBJ2-5 | many | TRBV14 | TGTGCCAGCAGCCAACTGGCCTTAGGAGAGACCCAGTACTTC | CASSQLALGETQYF
. | TRBJ1-1 | many | TRBV9 | TGTGCCAGCAGCGTAGCTTGGGACACTGAAGCTTTCTTT | CASSVAWDTEAFF
. | TRBJ2-6 | many | TRBV20-1 | TGCAGTGCTAGAGATCCCGCACCGCGCTCTGGGGCCAACGTCCTGACTTTC | CSARDPAPRSGANVLTF
. | TRBJ2-5 | . | TRBV13 | TGTGCCAGCAGCTTTTCGCGGGGGCGAGTGGAGGAGACCCAGTACTTC | CASSFSRGRVEETQYF
. | TRBJ2-1 | many | TRBV6-5 | TGTGCCAGCAGTTTTGGGACCGTAAAGGGCTCCTACAATGAGCAGTTCTTC | CASSFGTVKGSYNEQFF
TRBD2 | TRBJ2-7 | medium-sized | TRBV20-1 | TGCAGTGCTAGAGCAAGACTAGCGGGGGGTAGCTCCTACGAGCAGTACTTC | CSARARLAGGSSYEQYF